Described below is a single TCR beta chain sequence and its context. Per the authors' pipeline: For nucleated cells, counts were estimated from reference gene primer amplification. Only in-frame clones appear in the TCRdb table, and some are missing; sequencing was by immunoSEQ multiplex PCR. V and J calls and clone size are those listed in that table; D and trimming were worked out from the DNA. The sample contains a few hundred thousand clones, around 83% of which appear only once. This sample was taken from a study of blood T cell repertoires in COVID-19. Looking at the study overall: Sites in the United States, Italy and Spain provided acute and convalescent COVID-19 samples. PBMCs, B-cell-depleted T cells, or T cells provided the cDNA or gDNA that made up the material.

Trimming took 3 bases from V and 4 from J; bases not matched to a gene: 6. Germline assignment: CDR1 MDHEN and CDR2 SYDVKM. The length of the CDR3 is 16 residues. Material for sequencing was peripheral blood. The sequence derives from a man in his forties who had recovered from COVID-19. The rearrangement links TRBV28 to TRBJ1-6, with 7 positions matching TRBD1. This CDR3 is CASSFWTGSYNSPLHF. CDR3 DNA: TGTGCCAGCAGTTTTTGGACAGGCTCGTATAATTCACCCCTCCACTTT.